The 32 T cell receptor beta chains below were found in one sample sequenced in a study of T cells in women clearing cervical HPV infection. The method was immunoSEQ multiplex PCR; TCRdb's version includes in-frame clones alone and lacks a portion of them. In all, the sample yields about 18,000 clones. Input material: blood buffy coat. The receptors stem from a woman between 18 and 75 years old with a cervical HPV16 infection that either progressed to CIN3+ or cleared (not recorded which).

As for this clone: The DNA ends 3 residues before the CDR3 does, and the rest of the CDR3 is filled in from the germline J gene. V is TRBV30 and J is TRBJ2-4; TRBD1 matches 7 bases. The CDR3 extends over 13 amino acids. With V trimmed by 7 bases and J by 7 bases, 10 bases remained unmatched. CDR1 and CDR2 (germline): GTSNPN, SVGIG (reference sequence). CDR3 protein: CASADRVANIQYF. CDR3 bases read: TGTGCCTCTGCCGACAGGGTGGCGAACATT.

Details on this clone: Read sequence stops 3 residues before the CDR3 end, and the germline J gene provides the missing end. V is TRBV10-1 and J is TRBJ2-2; 14 bases are shared with TRBD2. The V segment lost 4 bases and the J segment 4 bases; nucleotides outside the gene matches: 11. The CDR3 totals 19 residues. Germline V gene sequence: CDR1 WNHNN, CDR2 SYGVQD (reference sequence). The sequenced part of the CDR3 DNA is TGCGCCAGCAGTGGGACTAGCGGGGGGCTTTCGGGGAGCACCGGGGAG. Translating it yields CASSGTSGGLSGSTGE. The entire CDR3 is CASSGTSGGLSGSTGELFF.

This clone is classed as medium-sized by frequency. Read sequence stops 3 residues before the CDR3 end, and the germline J gene provides the missing end. The rearrangement joins TRBV20-1 to TRBJ2-5; a weak D match, TRBD1 (6 bases). The CDR3 totals 14 residues. Per the germline V gene, CDR1 is DFQATT and CDR2 is SNEGSKA (reference sequence). V gave up 5 bases and J gave up 4 bases, with 17 bases separating them. Incomplete CDR3 DNA: TGCAGTGCTGACGAACAGGGTGGTGTAGAGACC. As protein: CSADEQGGVET. In full, the CDR3 reads CSADEQGGVETQYF.

Turning to this clone: The observed sequence ends 3 residues before the CDR3 terminus, with the missing tail filled in from the germline J gene. The chain carries TRBV20-1 and TRBJ2-1; TRBD2 aligns across 14 bases. CDR3 length: 15 amino acids. Germline values: CDR1 DFQATT, CDR2 SNEGSKA (reference sequence). Losses at the gene ends were 2 bases for V and 7 bases for J; bases not matched to a gene: 4. This chain's CDR3 is CSARHGTSGGNEQFF. CDR3 DNA, as far as it was read: TGCAGTGCTAGACACGGGACTAGCGGGGGTAATGAG.

Details on this clone: The CDR3 end is not reached by the read, which stops 3 residues before it; the germline J gene fills it in. The chain combines TRBV23-1 with TRBJ1-2; D is unresolved. TRBV23-1 is placed among ORFs of uncertain function. V lost 10 bases and J lost 0, with 9 bases in between. CDR3 length: 12 amino acids. The CDR3 loop is CATPRPNYGYTF. The sequenced CDR3 bases are TGCGCCACCCCCCGTCCTAACTATGGC.

In the case of this clone: The read falls 3 residues short of the CDR3 end, and the missing part is taken from the germline J gene. This rearrangement joins TRBV7-9 to TRBJ2-5, with D possibly being TRBD2 (6 bases). The CDR3 contains 14 residues. Trimming shortened V by 3 bases and J by 4 bases, and 12 bases separated the two germline ends. Looked up from germline, CDR1 is SEHNR and CDR2 is FQNEAQ (reference sequence). The chain's CDR3 is CASSLGGRAETQYF. CDR3 DNA (partial): TGTGCCAGCAGCTTGGGAGGCAGGGCAGAGACC.

As to this clone: The read comes to an end 3 residues before the CDR3 does, leaving the germline J gene to fill in the end. The rearrangement uses TRBV9 and TRBJ2-5; 12 bases fit TRBD2. This CDR3 has 16 residues. Germline V gives CDR1 SGDLS, CDR2 YYNGEE. Trimming cost V 0 bases and J 5 bases; bases outside gene matches: 5. The sequenced CDR3 bases are TGTGCCAGCAGCGTAGCGACTAGCGGGAGTTCGGAGACC. It yields the protein CASSVATSGSSET. The full CDR3 sequence reads CASSVATSGSSETQYF.

This clone is labeled medium-sized (0.01 to 0.1%) based on frequency. The read comes to an end 3 residues before the CDR3 does, leaving the germline J gene to fill in the end. J is TRBJ1-2 and V is TRBV29-1; D gene ambiguous. Germline values: CDR1 SQVTM, CDR2 ANQGSEA. This CDR3 region has 11 residues. The V gene lost 7 bases and the J gene lost 2 bases, with 8 bases spanning the gap. The sequenced part of the CDR3 DNA is TGCAGCGCCGCCCTAAACTATGGC. It encodes CSAALNYG. The whole CDR3 protein reads CSAALNYGYTF.

Regarding this clone: The read ends 3 residues before the CDR3 terminus; that terminus is restored from the germline J gene. This chain links TRBV5-1 with TRBJ2-3; D is perhaps TRBD1 (6 bases). Trimming stripped 0 bases from V and 5 bases from J, with 13 bases between. This CDR3 spans 15 amino acids. Germline lookup yields CDR1 SGHRS and CDR2 YFSETQ. CDR3 in amino acids: CASSLGHPRGDTQYF. CDR3 DNA (partial): TGCGCCAGCAGCTTGGGACACCCCAGGGGAGATACG.

Remarks on this clone: The read comes to an end 3 residues before the CDR3 does, leaving the germline J gene to fill in the end. The chain carries TRBV2 and TRBJ2-7, with D hard to call. Germline CDR1 SNHLY, CDR2 FYNNEI. The CDR3 consists of 15 residues. V was trimmed by 2 bases and J by 3 bases, leaving 14 bases between them. Partial CDR3 DNA: TGTGCCAGCAGTGAACGAGCGTACGGAAGCTACGAG. Translation gives CASSERAYGSYE. The full CDR3 protein is CASSERAYGSYEQYF.

Concerning this clone: The read comes to an end 3 residues before the CDR3 does, leaving the germline J gene to fill in the end. The gene calls are TRBV19 and TRBJ2-7, with D perhaps matching TRBD1 (6 bases). Germline values: CDR1 LNHDA, CDR2 SQIVND (reference sequence). V shed 0 bases and J shed 3 bases, with 15 bases lying between them. The CDR3 has 16 residues. The sequenced part of the CDR3 DNA is TGTGCCAGTAGTATAGAGGGGGCGAAGGGTTTCTACGAG. It codes for CASSIEGAKGFYE. The whole CDR3 sequence is CASSIEGAKGFYEQYF.

About this clone itself: The observed sequence ends 3 residues before the CDR3 terminus, with the missing tail filled in from the germline J gene. The gene calls are TRBV20-1 and TRBJ2-7; D gene uncertain. Trimming took off 3 bases at V and 2 bases at J, with 17 bases between the two ends. Germline V gene sequence: CDR1 DFQATT, CDR2 SNEGSKA (reference sequence). The CDR3 consists of 15 residues. CDR3: CSASAAAAATYEQYF. The CDR3 bases that were read are TGCAGTGCTAGCGCTGCGGCGGCGGCTACCTACGAG.

As concerns this clone: The read ends 3 residues early relative to the CDR3; the germline J gene fills the gap. The chain is built from TRBV4-2 and TRBJ2-7; 7 bases are shared with TRBD2. Germline lookup yields CDR1 LGHNA and CDR2 YNFKEQ. Trimming removed 4 bases from V and 3 bases from J; junction bases left unmatched: 3. The CDR3 extends over 13 amino acids. The covered CDR3 bases are TGTGCCAGCAGCCCCAGGACTAGCTACGAG. Translation gives CASSPRTSYE. The full CDR3 reads CASSPRTSYEQYF.

On this clone: The CDR3 end is not reached by the read, which stops 3 residues before it; the germline J gene fills it in. The rearrangement links TRBV5-6 to TRBJ2-7, with a possible D match to TRBD1 (6 bases). V lost 0 bases to trimming and J lost 3 bases, with 13 bases between them. Germline V gene data show CDR1 as SGHDT and CDR2 as YYEEEE. The CDR3 runs 15 residues. CDR3 protein: CASSLVQGSVYEQYF. The part of the CDR3 DNA that was read is TGTGCCAGCAGCTTGGTACAGGGATCTGTCTACGAG.

The CDR3 sequence: CASSVQGGTDTQYF. The covered CDR3 bases are TGTGCCAGCAGTGTCCAGGGGGGCACAGATACG. V gene TRBV2 combines with J gene TRBJ2-3; TRBD1 agrees at 7 bases. The sequence runs out 3 residues before the end of the CDR3; the remainder is reconstructed from the germline J gene. From germline, CDR1 is SNHLY and CDR2 FYNNEI. V lost 4 bases to trimming and J lost 1 base; unmatched junction nucleotides: 2. The CDR3 has 14 residues.

Regarding this clone: Read coverage stops 3 residues before the CDR3 terminus; the germline J gene supplies the remainder. The rearrangement joins TRBV5-1 to TRBJ1-4, with 11 nucleotides matching TRBD1. The CDR3 is 16 amino acids. Germline V lookup: CDR1 SGHRS, CDR2 YFSETQ. Unmatched junction bases numbered 5, after V lost 0 bases and J lost 7 bases. CDR3 in amino acids: CASSLGGQGAGEKLFF. The CDR3 bases that were read are TGCGCCAGCAGCTTGGGTGGACAGGGGGCCGGTGAAAAA.

With respect to this clone: The CDR3 extends 3 residues past the end of the read, so its final part is completed from the germline J gene. The chain employs TRBV5-4 and TRBJ2-3; TRBD2 matches 11 bases. Germline CDR1 is SGHNT and CDR2 is YYREEE (reference sequence). The CDR3 has 16 amino acids. With V trimmed by 5 bases and J by 2 bases, 7 bases remained unmatched. The CDR3: CASSSRLAGNTDTQYF. The covered CDR3 bases are TGTGCCAGCAGTTCCCGACTAGCGGGAAACACAGATACG.

Note on this clone: The observed sequence ends 3 residues before the CDR3 terminus, with the missing tail filled in from the germline J gene. The V and J genes are TRBV5-1 and TRBJ2-5; D possibly corresponds to TRBD2 (6 bases). The V gene lost 0 bases and the J gene lost 1 base, with 13 bases spanning the gap. This CDR3 contains 16 residues. Germline CDR1 is SGHRS and CDR2 is YFSETQ. CDR3 protein: CASSLGSSGLQETQYF. The CDR3 bases that were read are TGCGCCAGCAGCTTGGGAAGCTCGGGACTCCAAGAGACC. Combining the CDR3 with reference TRBV5-1 and TRBJ2-5 gives the whole variable domain KAGVTQTPRYLIKTRGQQVTLSCSPISGHRSVSWYQQTPGQGLQFLFEYFSETQRNKGNFPGRFSGRQFSNSRSEMNVSTLELGDSALYLCASSLGSSGLQETQYFGPGTRLLVL.

Turning to this clone: The read gets to within 3 residues of the CDR3 end, and the germline J gene fills in the rest. This chain joins TRBV7-8 and TRBJ2-2; TRBD2 aligns across 8 bases. There are 18 residues in the CDR3. Germline assignment: CDR1 SGHVS and CDR2 FQNEAQ. The V segment lost 1 base and the J segment 5 bases; nucleotides outside the gene matches: 12. The CDR3 protein is CASSLGTSFPLRTGELFF. Incomplete CDR3 DNA: TGTGCCAGCAGCTTAGGGACTAGCTTTCCCCTACGGACCGGGGAG.

A note on this clone: The read stops 3 residues short of the end of the CDR3; the missing end is completed from the germline J gene. The rearrangement links TRBV12-3 or TRBV12-4 to TRBJ2-3, with a possible D match to TRBD2 (7 bases). Trimming stripped 5 bases from V and 5 bases from J, with 23 bases between. The CDR3 has 17 residues. The sequenced part of the CDR3 DNA is TGTGCCAGCAGTCCACATTTGCGGGGGCAATTTCAAGATACG. It specifies CASSPHLRGQFQDT. The whole CDR3 protein reads CASSPHLRGQFQDTQYF.

CDR3 residues: CASSQLAATNEKLFF. CDR3 DNA (partial): TGCGCCAGCAGCCAATTGGCCGCAACTAATGAAAAA. The chain couples TRBV5-1 to TRBJ1-4; D gene ambiguous. Read coverage stops 3 residues before the CDR3 terminus; the germline J gene supplies the remainder. Trimming took 4 bases from V and 0 from J, leaving 10 bases between them. Germline loops: CDR1 SGHRS, CDR2 YFSETQ. The CDR3 runs 15 residues. The full variable domain, completed using reference TRBV5-1 and TRBJ1-4, is KAGVTQTPRYLIKTRGQQVTLSCSPISGHRSVSWYQQTPGQGLQFLFEYFSETQRNKGNFPGRFSGRQFSNSRSEMNVSTLELGDSALYLCASSQLAATNEKLFFGSGTQLSVL.

The CDR3 DNA, read in part, is TGCAGCGTTTCTAAACGACAGACATACGAG. Its protein is CSVSKRQTYE. The full CDR3 is CSVSKRQTYEQYF. The chain is built from TRBV29-1 and TRBJ2-7; tentative D call: TRBD1 (5 bases). The CDR3 end falls 3 residues outside the read, so it is completed with the germline J gene. This CDR3 region has 13 residues. The germline V and J ends were trimmed by 5 bases and 4 bases, with 15 bases remaining between them. The V gene's germline CDR1 is SQVTM and CDR2 ANQGSEA.

Concerning this clone itself: Read coverage stops 3 residues before the CDR3 terminus; the germline J gene supplies the remainder. The chain combines TRBV5-7 with TRBJ1-2; a weak D match, TRBD1 (6 bases). TRBV5-7 is an ORF, and what it does is uncertain. There are 13 residues in the CDR3. CDR3 DNA (partial): TGTGCCAGCAGTCTGGACAGTATGGACGGC. This translates into CASSLDSMDG. The complete CDR3 reads CASSLDSMDGYTF.

Turning to this clone: The read ends 3 residues early relative to the CDR3; the germline J gene fills the gap. The genes are TRBV19 and TRBJ1-3; D unresolved. This CDR3 is built from 16 residues. Germline V gene lookup returns CDR1 LNHDA and CDR2 SQIVND (reference sequence). Trimming took off 6 bases at V and 0 bases at J, with 15 bases between the two ends. The sequenced CDR3 bases are TGTGCCAGTAGCTTTGGACTTTTTAGCTCTGGAAACACC. Its translation: CASSFGLFSSGNT. The entire CDR3 protein is CASSFGLFSSGNTIYF.

Comments on this clone: The read ends 3 residues early relative to the CDR3; the germline J gene fills the gap. The chain carries TRBV11-2 and TRBJ2-5; no definite D call. V was pared by 3 bases and J by 4 bases, with 15 bases between. Germline CDR1 SGHAT, CDR2 FQNNGV. The CDR3 consists of 15 residues. The part of the CDR3 DNA that was read is TGTGCCAGCAGCTTTACCTTTAGCATCCGAGAGACC. Its protein is CASSFTFSIRET. The whole CDR3 is CASSFTFSIRETQYF.

A note on this clone: The read terminates 3 residues before the CDR3 end, so the remaining end is supplied by the germline J gene. The gene calls are TRBV14 and TRBJ1-2; possibly TRBD1 for D (5 bases). The CDR3 sequence is 15 residues long. Germline V CDR1 and CDR2: SGHDN, FVKESK. The CDR3 spells CASSQEGLTSRGYTF. The CDR3 DNA, read in part, is TGTGCCAGCAGCCAAGAGGGACTGACCTCTAGAGGC.

About this clone: The CDR3 extends 3 residues past the end of the read, so its final part is completed from the germline J gene. This chain uses TRBV5-1 with TRBJ2-3; tentatively, D is TRBD2 (6 bases). The V and J ends lost 4 bases and 3 bases respectively, with 12 bases between them. There are 14 residues in the CDR3. Germline assignment: CDR1 SGHRS and CDR2 YFSETQ. The DNA read from the CDR3 is TGCGCCAGCAGCCCCACCGGGACTACAGATACG. It specifies CASSPTGTTDT. The CDR3 in full is CASSPTGTTDTQYF.

About this clone: The CDR3 is cut off 3 residues early in the read; its end comes from the germline J gene. The chain is built from TRBV7-3 and TRBJ2-5; 9 nucleotides line up with TRBD1. This CDR3 comprises 17 residues. The V gene's germline CDR1 is SGHTA and CDR2 FQGTGA. V trimming: 5 bases; J trimming: 5 bases; junction bases outside the gene matches: 15. The part of the CDR3 DNA that was read is TGTGCCAGCAGCAGGGGGACCGGACAGGGGCGTGGGGAGACC. It specifies CASSRGTGQGRGET. The full CDR3 is CASSRGTGQGRGETQYF.

With respect to this clone: The CDR3 extends 3 residues past the end of the read, so its final part is completed from the germline J gene. V gene TRBV12-3 or TRBV12-4 combines with J gene TRBJ2-3; TRBD2 agrees at 7 bases. CDR3 length: 16 amino acids. V was clipped by 3 bases and J by 4 bases; unmatched bases: 10. The CDR3 region is CASSFSSGGSPDTQYF. CDR3 bases read: TGTGCCAGCAGTTTCTCTAGCGGAGGTTCTCCAGATACG.

With respect to this clone: The CDR3 end is not reached by the read, which stops 3 residues before it; the germline J gene fills it in. The rearrangement uses TRBV6-4 and TRBJ2-3; a possible D gene is TRBD1 (5 bases). Per the germline V gene, CDR1 is MRHNA and CDR2 is SNTAGT. V was cut by 6 bases and J by 8 bases, with 18 bases left in between. This CDR3 is 14 amino acids long. The CDR3 DNA, read in part, is TGTGCCAGCAGCCCCGATTCAGGGTTTTCTACG. It yields the protein CASSPDSGFST. The complete CDR3 protein is CASSPDSGFSTQYF.

A remark on this clone: The read ends 3 residues shy of where the CDR3 ends; the end is completed using the germline J gene. This rearrangement joins TRBV2 to TRBJ1-2; D gene ambiguous. There are 15 residues in the CDR3. From germline, CDR1 is SNHLY and CDR2 FYNNEI. V lost 10 bases, J lost 0 bases, and 18 bases lay in between. CDR3 sequence: CATNPPTEANYGYTF. The covered CDR3 bases are TGTGCCACAAACCCCCCTACCGAAGCTAACTATGGC.

Comments on this clone: The read comes to an end 3 residues before the CDR3 does, leaving the germline J gene to fill in the end. The chain uses TRBV19 and TRBJ2-1, with D maybe TRBD2 (6 bases). The germline V gene encodes CDR1 LNHDA and CDR2 SQIVND (reference sequence). The CDR3 runs 15 residues. V was clipped by 4 bases and J by 0 bases, with 10 bases between them. CDR3 bases read: TGTGCCAGTAGTACTAGCGAGTTCTCCTACAATGAG. Protein sequence: CASSTSEFSYNE. The full CDR3 protein is CASSTSEFSYNEQFF.